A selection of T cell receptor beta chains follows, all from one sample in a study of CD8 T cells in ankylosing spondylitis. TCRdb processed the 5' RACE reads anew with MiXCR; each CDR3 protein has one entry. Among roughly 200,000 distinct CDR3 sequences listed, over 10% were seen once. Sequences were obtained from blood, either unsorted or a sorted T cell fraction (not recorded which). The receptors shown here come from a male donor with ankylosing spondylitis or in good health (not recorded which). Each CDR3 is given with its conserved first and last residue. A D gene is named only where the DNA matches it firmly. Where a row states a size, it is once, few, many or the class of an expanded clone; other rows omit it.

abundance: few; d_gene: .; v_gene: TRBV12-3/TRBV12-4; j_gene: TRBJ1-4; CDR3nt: TGTGCCAGCAGCTCCCCGTCTAATGAAAAACTGTTTTTT; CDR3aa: CASSSPSNEKLFF
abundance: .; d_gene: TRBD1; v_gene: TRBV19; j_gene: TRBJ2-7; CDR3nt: TGTGCCAGTAGCTTACGACCGGGACAGGGTGGGTACGAGCAGTACTTC; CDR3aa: CASSLRPGQGGYEQYF
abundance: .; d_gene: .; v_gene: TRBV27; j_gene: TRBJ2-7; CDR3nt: TGTGCCAGCAGTTTTGGTGCAGAGACCTACGAGCAGTACTTC; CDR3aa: CASSFGAETYEQYF
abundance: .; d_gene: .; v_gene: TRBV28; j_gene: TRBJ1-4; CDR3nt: TGTGCCAGCAGTTTATACCGGTATAATGAAAAACTGTTTTTT; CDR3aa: CASSLYRYNEKLFF
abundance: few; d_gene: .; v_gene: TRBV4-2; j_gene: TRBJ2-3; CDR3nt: TGTGCCAGCAGCCAAGATTTGGCAGTAGCTAGCACAGATACGCAGTATTTT; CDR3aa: CASSQDLAVASTDTQYF
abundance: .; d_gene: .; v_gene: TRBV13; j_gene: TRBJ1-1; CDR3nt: TGTGCCAGCAGCTTGCCACACATGAACACTGAAGCTTTCTTT; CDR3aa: CASSLPHMNTEAFF
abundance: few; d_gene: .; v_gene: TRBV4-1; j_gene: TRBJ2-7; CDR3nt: TGCGCCAGCAGCCAAGAGCGAGGACAGTCCCCCTACGAGCAGTACTTC; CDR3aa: CASSQERGQSPYEQYF
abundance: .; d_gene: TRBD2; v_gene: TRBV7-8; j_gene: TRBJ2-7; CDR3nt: TGTGCCAGCAGCTTAGCGACTAGCGGGAGGATCGAGCAGTACTTC; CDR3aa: CASSLATSGRIEQYF
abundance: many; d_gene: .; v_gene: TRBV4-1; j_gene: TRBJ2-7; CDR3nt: TGCGCCAGCAGCCCAGGTGGCGCACCCTACGAGCAGTACTTC; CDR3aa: CASSPGGAPYEQYF
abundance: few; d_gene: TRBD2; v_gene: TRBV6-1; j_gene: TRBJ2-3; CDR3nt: TGTGCCAGCAGTGAAGCGGGACTAGCGGGAGCAGATACGCAGTATTTT; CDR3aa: CASSEAGLAGADTQYF
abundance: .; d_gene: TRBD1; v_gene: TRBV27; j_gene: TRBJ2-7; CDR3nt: TGTGCCAGCAGTTCCGGGACAGGGGGCGGCGAGCAGTACTTC; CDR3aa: CASSSGTGGGEQYF
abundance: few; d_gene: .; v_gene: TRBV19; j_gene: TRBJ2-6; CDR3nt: TGTGCCAGTAGTATCTTATCGGGATATGGGGCCAACGTCCTGACTTTC; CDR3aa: CASSILSGYGANVLTF
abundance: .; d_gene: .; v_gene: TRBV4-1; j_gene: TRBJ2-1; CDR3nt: TGCGCCAGCAGCCAAGGCGGCAGGGCACATTTC; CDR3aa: CASSQGGRAHF
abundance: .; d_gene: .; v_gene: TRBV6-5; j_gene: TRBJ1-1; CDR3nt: TGTGCCAGCAGTTACCCCCAAGTGTCTACTGAAGCTTTCTTT; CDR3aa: CASSYPQVSTEAFF
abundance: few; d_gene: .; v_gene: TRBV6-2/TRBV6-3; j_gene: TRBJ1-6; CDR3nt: TGTGCCAGCAGCCCTCAACCCCCTTCACCCCTCCACTTT; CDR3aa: CASSPQPPSPLHF
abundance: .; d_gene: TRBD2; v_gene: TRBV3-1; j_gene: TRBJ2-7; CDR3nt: TGTGCCAGCAGCACAGGACTAGCGGGGAATTACGAGCAGTACTTC; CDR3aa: CASSTGLAGNYEQYF
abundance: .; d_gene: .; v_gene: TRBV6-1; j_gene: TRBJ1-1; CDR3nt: TGTGCCAGCAGTGAAGCGGGCAGGGGAGTTGAAGCTTTCTTT; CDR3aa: CASSEAGRGVEAFF
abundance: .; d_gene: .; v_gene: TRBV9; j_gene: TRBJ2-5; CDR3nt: TGTGCCAGCAGCGTAGACTATGGAGAGACCCAGTACTTC; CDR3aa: CASSVDYGETQYF
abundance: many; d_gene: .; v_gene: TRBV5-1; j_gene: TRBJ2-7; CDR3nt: TGCGCCAGCAGCTTGGGAGGGCTCTACGAGCAGTACTTC; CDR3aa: CASSLGGLYEQYF
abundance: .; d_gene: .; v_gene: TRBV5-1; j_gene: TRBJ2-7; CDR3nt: TGCGCCAGCAGCGACGGGGACGGACCCACCTACGAGCAGTACTTC; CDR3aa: CASSDGDGPTYEQYF
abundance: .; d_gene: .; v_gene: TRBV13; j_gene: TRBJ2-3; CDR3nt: TGTGCCAGCAGCTTAAGCGGGGGCGAAGAAGGGGGCCCAGATACGCAGTATTTT; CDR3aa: CASSLSGGEEGGPDTQYF
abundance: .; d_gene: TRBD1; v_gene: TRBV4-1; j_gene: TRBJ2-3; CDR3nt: TGCGCCAGCAGCCAAGGCCAAACAGGGGCATCAGATACGCAGTATTTT; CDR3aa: CASSQGQTGASDTQYF
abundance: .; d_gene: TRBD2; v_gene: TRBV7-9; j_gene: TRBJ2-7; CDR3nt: TGTGCCAGCAGCCAAACTAGCGACGAGCAGTACTTC; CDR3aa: CASSQTSDEQYF
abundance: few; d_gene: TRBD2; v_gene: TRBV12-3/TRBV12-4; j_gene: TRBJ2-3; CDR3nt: TGTGCCAGCAGTTCTGAGCGGGAGGGCATGGCAGATACGCAGTATTTT; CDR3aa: CASSSEREGMADTQYF
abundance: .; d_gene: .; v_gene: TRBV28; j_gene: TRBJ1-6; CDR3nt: TGTGCCAGCAGTTTACCAAGGGGTAATTCACCCCTCCACTTT; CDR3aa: CASSLPRGNSPLHF
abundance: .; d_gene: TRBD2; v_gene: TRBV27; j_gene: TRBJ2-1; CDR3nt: TGTGCCAGCAGCCCCCTAGCGGGGACTTACAATGAGCAGTTCTTC; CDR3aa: CASSPLAGTYNEQFF
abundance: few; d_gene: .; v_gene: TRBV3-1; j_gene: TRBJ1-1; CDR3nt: TGTGCCAGCAGCCTCTTCCCAGGGAACACTGAAGCTTTCTTT; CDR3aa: CASSLFPGNTEAFF
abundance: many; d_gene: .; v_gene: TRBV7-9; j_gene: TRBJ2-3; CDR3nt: TGTGCCAGCAGCTCAACTATAGCGGCCTGGAAATCGGATACGCAGTATTTT; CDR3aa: CASSSTIAAWKSDTQYF
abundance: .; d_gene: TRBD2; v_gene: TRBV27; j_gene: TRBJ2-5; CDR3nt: TGTGCCAGCCGAAGCGCGGGGGGCCCAGAGACCCAGTACTTC; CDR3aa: CASRSAGGPETQYF
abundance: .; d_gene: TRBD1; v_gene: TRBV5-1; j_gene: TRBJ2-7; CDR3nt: TGCGCCAGCGCATGGAGGGACAGGGACTACGAGCAGTACTTC; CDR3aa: CASAWRDRDYEQYF
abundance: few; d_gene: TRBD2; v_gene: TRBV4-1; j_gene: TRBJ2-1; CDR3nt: TGCGCCAGCAGCCAATGGGTGAGGGGTAGCGGGGGGCCCCCCGGTCACAATGAGCAGTTCTTC; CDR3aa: CASSQWVRGSGGPPGHNEQFF
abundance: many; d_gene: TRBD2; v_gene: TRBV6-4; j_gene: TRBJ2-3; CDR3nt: TGTGCCAGCAGTGAAGAAGCGGGAGCATCAGATACGCAGTATTTT; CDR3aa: CASSEEAGASDTQYF
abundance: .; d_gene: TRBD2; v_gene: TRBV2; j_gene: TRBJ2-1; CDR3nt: TGTGCCAGCAGTGCGGGACTAGCCTATGAGCAGTTCTTC; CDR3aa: CASSAGLAYEQFF
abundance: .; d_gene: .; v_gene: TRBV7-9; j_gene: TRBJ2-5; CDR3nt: TGTGCCAGCAGCTTAGTATTCGGCAGCAAAGAGACCCAGTACTTC; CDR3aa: CASSLVFGSKETQYF
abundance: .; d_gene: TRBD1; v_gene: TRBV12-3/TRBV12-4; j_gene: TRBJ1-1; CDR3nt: TGTGCCAGCAGTCCTTGGACAGGGGGGAAACATGAAGCTTTCTTT; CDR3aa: CASSPWTGGKHEAFF
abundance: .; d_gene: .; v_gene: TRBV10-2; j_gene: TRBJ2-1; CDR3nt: TGCGCCAGCAGTGAGCCGGGACTCCCTCCCCATGAGCAGTTCTTC; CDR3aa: CASSEPGLPPHEQFF
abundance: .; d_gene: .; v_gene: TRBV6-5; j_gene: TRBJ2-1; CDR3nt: TGTGCCAGCAGTTACTCGACATCCGGGGACAATGAGCAGTTCTTC; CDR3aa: CASSYSTSGDNEQFF
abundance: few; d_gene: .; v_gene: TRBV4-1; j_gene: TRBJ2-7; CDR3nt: TGCGCCAGCAGCCAGACCTCAGGGAGCTCCTACGAGCAGTACTTC; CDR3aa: CASSQTSGSSYEQYF
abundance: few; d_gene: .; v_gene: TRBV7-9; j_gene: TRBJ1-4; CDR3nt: TGTGCCAGCAGCCCGACAACTAATGAAAAACTGTTTTTT; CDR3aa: CASSPTTNEKLFF
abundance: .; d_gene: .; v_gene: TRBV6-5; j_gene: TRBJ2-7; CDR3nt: TGTGCCAGCAGTTACTCTACAGGGAGCGAGCAGTACTTC; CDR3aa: CASSYSTGSEQYF
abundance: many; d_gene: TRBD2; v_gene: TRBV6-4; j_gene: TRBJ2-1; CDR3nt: TGTGCCAGCAGTCCGCTAGCGGGACGTGACAATGAGCAGTTCTTC; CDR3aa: CASSPLAGRDNEQFF
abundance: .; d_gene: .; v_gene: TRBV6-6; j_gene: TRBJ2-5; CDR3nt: TGTGCCAGCAGTTACTTGAAAGGACAGCCGCCCAACTTC; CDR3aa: CASSYLKGQPPNF
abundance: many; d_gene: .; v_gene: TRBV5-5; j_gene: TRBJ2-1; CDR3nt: TGTGCCAGCAGCTTGGGGGACTCCCTGGGGGTTGACAATGAGCAGTTCTTC; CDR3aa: CASSLGDSLGVDNEQFF
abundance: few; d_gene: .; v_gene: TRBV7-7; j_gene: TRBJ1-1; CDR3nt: TGTGCCGAAGGCGGCACCATGGTGTACACTGAAGCTTTCTTT; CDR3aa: CAEGGTMVYTEAFF
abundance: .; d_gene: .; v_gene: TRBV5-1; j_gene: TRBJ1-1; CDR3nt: TGCGCCAGCAGCTTGGAATATCTGGGGAGTGTCACTGAAGCTTTCTTT; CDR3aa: CASSLEYLGSVTEAFF
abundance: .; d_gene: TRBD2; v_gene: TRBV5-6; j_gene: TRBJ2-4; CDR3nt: TGTGCCAGCAGCTTGGGGCGCGGGGGAAATGCCAAAAACATTCAGTACTTC; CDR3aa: CASSLGRGGNAKNIQYF